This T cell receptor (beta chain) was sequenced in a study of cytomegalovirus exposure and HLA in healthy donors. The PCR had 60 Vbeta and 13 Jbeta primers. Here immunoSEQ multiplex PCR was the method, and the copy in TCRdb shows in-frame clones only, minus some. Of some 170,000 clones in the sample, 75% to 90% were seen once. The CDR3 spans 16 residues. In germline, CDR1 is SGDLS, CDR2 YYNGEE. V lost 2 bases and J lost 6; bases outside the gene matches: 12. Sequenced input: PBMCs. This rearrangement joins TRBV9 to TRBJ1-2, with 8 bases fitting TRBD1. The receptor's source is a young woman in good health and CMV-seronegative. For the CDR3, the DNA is TGTGCCAGCAGCGTCGAGGGAGGCGGACAGGGAGATGGCTACACCTTC. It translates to CASSVEGGGQGDGYTF.